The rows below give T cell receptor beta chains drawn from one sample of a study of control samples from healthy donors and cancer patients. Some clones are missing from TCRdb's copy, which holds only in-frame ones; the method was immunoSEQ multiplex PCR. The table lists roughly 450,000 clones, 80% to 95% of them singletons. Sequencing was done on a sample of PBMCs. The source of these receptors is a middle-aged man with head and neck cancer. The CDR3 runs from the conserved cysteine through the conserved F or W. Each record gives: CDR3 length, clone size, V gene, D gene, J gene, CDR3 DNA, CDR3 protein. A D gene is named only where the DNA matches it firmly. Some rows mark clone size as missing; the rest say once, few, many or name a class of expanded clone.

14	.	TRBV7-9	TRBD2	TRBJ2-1	TGTGCCAGCAGCTTAGCTAGCGGGATTAATGAGCAGTTCTTC	CASSLASGINEQFF
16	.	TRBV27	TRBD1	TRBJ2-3	TGTGCCAGCAGTCCCAGGGGACAGACCGGCACAGATACGCAGTATTTT	CASSPRGQTGTDTQYF
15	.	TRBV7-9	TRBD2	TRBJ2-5	TGTGCCAGCAGCCGAGGGACTAGCGGCCAAGAGACCCAGTACTTC	CASSRGTSGQETQYF
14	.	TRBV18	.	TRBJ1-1	TGTGCCAGCTCACCACGGGGGGGCATCACTGAAGCTTTCTTT	CASSPRGGITEAFF
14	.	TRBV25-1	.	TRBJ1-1	TGTGCCAGCAGTGACTCACAGGTTCGCGTGGAAGCTTTCTTT	CASSDSQVRVEAFF
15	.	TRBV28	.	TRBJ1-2	TGTGCCAGCAGTTTCTCTGGGGGGGCCAACTATGGCTACACCTTC	CASSFSGGANYGYTF
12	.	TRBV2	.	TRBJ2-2	TGTGCCAGCACTGGAGACACCGGGGAGCTGTTTTTT	CASTGDTGELFF
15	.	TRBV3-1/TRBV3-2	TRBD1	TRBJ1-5	TGTGCCAGCAGCACCCGACAGGGTAACAATCAGCCCCAGCATTTT	CASSTRQGNNQPQHF
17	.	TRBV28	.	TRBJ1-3	TGTGCCAGCAGTTTATGGGTCGGGGGCCTCTCTGGAAACACCATATATTTT	CASSLWVGGLSGNTIYF
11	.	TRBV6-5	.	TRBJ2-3	TGTGCCAGCAGTTCGATGGATACGCAGTATTTT	CASSSMDTQYF
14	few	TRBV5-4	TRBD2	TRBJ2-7	TGTGCCAGCAGCTTGGTGGCGGGGGACTACGAGCAGTACTTC	CASSLVAGDYEQYF
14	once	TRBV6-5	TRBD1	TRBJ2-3	TGTGCCAGCAGTTACGGGACAGGGACAAATACGCAGTATTTT	CASSYGTGTNTQYF
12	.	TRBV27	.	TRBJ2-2	TGTGCCAGCAGTTTTGGAACCGGGGAGCTGTTTTTT	CASSFGTGELFF
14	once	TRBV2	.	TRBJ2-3	TGTGCCAGCAGCCTTGGGACCAAGGAAGATACGCAGTATTTT	CASSLGTKEDTQYF
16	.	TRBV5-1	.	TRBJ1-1	TGCGCCAGCAGCTTGGCCCTGGGGGGGCGCAGCACTGAAGCTTTCTTT	CASSLALGGRSTEAFF
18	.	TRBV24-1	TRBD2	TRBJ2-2	TGTGCCACCAGTGTCGCACTAGCGGGGGGCCTAGACACCGGGGAGCTGTTTTTT	CATSVALAGGLDTGELFF
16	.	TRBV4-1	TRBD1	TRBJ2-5	TGCGCCAGCAGCCAAGGAGTCCGGGACAGAGGAGAGACCCAGTACTTC	CASSQGVRDRGETQYF
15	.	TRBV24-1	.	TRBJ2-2	TGTGCCACCAGTTCCCTTCGGCATTCCGGCGGGGAGCTGTTTTTT	CATSSLRHSGGELFF
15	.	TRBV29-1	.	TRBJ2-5	TGCAGCGTGTGGGGGGTGGAATCGGAGTGGGAGACCCAGTACTTC	CSVWGVESEWETQYF
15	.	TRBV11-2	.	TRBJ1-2	TGTGCCAGCAGCCCCGACCCAGGAACTCTATCCGGCTACACCTTC	CASSPDPGTLSGYTF
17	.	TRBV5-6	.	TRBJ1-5	TGTGCCAGCAGCTCTTTTAGACAGCGCGGCAGCAATCAGCCCCAGCATTTT	CASSSFRQRGSNQPQHF
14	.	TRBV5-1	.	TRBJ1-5	TGCGCCAGCAGCTTGGGCCCGACCCCTCAGCCCCAGCATTTT	CASSLGPTPQPQHF
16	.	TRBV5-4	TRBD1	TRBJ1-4	TGTGCCAGCAGCTTGGGGGGACAGGGAGCTAATGAAAAACTGTTTTTT	CASSLGGQGANEKLFF
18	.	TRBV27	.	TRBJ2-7	TGTGCCAGCAGTCTTAGACAGGACGACTTGGATCGTTCCTACGAGCAGTACTTC	CASSLRQDDLDRSYEQYF
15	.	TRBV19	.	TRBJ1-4	TGTGCCAGTAGTATAGGGGGCCGGTGGGAAGAAAAACTGTTTTTT	CASSIGGRWEEKLFF
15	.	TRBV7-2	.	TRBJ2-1	TGTGCCAGCAGCTTAGAGGGGCAAAACAACAATGAGCAGTTCTTC	CASSLEGQNNNEQFF
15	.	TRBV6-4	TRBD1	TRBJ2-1	TGTGCCAGCAGTCCCCGACAGGGGGCAATGGATGAGCAGTTCTTC	CASSPRQGAMDEQFF
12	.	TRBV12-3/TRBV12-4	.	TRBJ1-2	TGTGCCAGCAGCCTAGGACTCTATGGCTACACCTTC	CASSLGLYGYTF
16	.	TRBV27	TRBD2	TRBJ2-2	TGTGCCAGCAGTTCCTGGACTAGCGGGAGATCGGGGGAGCTGTTTTTT	CASSSWTSGRSGELFF
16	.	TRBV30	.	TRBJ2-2	TGTGCCTGGAGCGGTGGACAGTACGCGAACACCGGGGAGCTGTTTTTT	CAWSGGQYANTGELFF
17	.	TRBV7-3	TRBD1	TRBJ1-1	TGTGCCAGCAGCCGCACACCCAGGACAGGGTCCTTTATCGAGGCTTTCTTT	CASSRTPRTGSFIEAFF
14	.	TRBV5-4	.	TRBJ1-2	TGTGCCAGCAGCTTGGAGGGTGAGGCGTATGGCTACACCTTC	CASSLEGEAYGYTF
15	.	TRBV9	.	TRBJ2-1	TGTGCCAGCAGCACTGACCTGGGAATTGCAAATGAGCAGTTCTTC	CASSTDLGIANEQFF
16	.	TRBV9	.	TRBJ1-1	TGTGCCAGCAGCGTCCCCTCTATCCAGGGGCCCACTGAAGCTTTCTTT	CASSVPSIQGPTEAFF
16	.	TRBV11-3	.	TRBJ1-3	TGTGCCAGCAGCCCCAGACGATTAACGGCTGGAAACACCATATATTTT	CASSPRRLTAGNTIYF
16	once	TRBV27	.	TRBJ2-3	TGTGCCAGCAGACTTAGGGGAGCGTTAAGGGAGGATACGCAGTATTTT	CASRLRGALREDTQYF
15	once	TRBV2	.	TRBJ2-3	TGTGCCCGCGGCGGGATGGGGCAGCGCACAGATACGCAGTATTTT	CARGGMGQRTDTQYF
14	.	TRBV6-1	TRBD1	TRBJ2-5	TGTGCCAGCAGTACGGACAGGGAGAAAGAGACCCAGTACTTC	CASSTDREKETQYF
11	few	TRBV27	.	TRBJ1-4	TGTGCCACCCGTAGGGGGAGAAAACTGTTTTTT	CATRRGRKLFF
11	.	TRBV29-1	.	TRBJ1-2	TGCAGCGTTGGGACAGTCTATGGCTACACCTTC	CSVGTVYGYTF
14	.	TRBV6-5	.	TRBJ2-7	TGTGCCAGCAGTCTTCAGACAGATACCTACGAGCAGTACTTC	CASSLQTDTYEQYF
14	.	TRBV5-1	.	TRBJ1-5	TGCGCCAGCAGCTTGGGGACGGACAATCAGCCCCAGCATTTT	CASSLGTDNQPQHF
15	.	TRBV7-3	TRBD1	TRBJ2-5	TGTGCCAGCAGCTTAACCCCAGGGGGACAAGAGACCCAGTACTTC	CASSLTPGGQETQYF
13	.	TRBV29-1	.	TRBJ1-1	TGCAGCGTGGCAGGGCAAGGCGACACTGAAGCTTTCTTT	CSVAGQGDTEAFF
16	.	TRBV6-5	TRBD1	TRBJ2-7	TGTGCCAGCAGTTCTTGGGACAGGGCAACTTCCTACGAGCAGTACTTC	CASSSWDRATSYEQYF
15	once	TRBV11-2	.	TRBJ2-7	TGTGCCAGCAGCTTATTCGGCGGGATCTCCTACGAGCAGTACTTC	CASSLFGGISYEQYF
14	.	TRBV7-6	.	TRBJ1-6	TGTGCCAGCAGCCCGACAGGACCGAATTCACCCCTCCACTTT	CASSPTGPNSPLHF
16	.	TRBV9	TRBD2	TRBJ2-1	TGTGCCAGCAGCGTAGTGGCTAGCGGGGGTTACAATGAGCAGTTCTTC	CASSVVASGGYNEQFF
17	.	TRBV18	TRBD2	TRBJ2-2	TGTGCCAGCTCCCCTACGACTAGCGGGGCGAACACCGGGGAGCTGTTTTTT	CASSPTTSGANTGELFF
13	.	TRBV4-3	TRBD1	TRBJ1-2	TGCGCCAGCAGCCAGGGACAGGGAGTAGGCTACACCTTC	CASSQGQGVGYTF